The clone carrying this T cell receptor beta chain turned up a few times. Trimming took 5 bases from V and 4 from J, leaving 17 bases between them. The CDR3 consists of 15 residues. The V gene's germline CDR1 is SGHTA and CDR2 FQGNSA. TCRdb passed the RT-PCR reads through MiXCR, listing each CDR3 protein once. The sample contains about 680,000 distinct CDR3 sequences, 13% to 15% of which appear only once. The TCR comes from a female donor in good health, serving as a healthy control. Source material: memory CD4+ T cells from blood. The gene calls are TRBV7-2 and TRBJ1-2; a weak D match, TRBD1 (5 bases). The CDR3 region has the DNA TGTGCCAGCAGCAAGGCGGGGCAGCCAACCTATGGCTACACCTTC. It codes for CASSKAGQPTYGYTF.